These 27 T cell receptor beta chains were all obtained from the same sample, sequenced in a study of shared clonotypes between healthy human individuals. The table came from immunoSEQ multiplex PCR; TCRdb's copy has only in-frame clones and leaves some out. Among about 1,500,000 clones listed, roughly 96% were seen once. Sequenced: naive CD4+ T cells sorted from blood. Subset denoted: CD45RA+ positively selected. Receptor source: a man under 40 in good health.

The chain joins TRBV5-5 to TRBJ2-5; either TRBD1 or TRBD2 may supply D (6 bases each). Looked up from germline, CDR1 is SGHKS and CDR2 is YYEKEE (reference sequence). This CDR3 comprises 16 residues. V lost 0 bases to trimming and J lost 4 bases, with 16 bases between them. CDR3 sequence: CASSLARSGAPETQYF. In DNA, the CDR3 is TGTGCCAGCAGCTTGGCAAGATCGGGGGCCCCAGAGACCCAGTACTTC.

This clone was detected once. This chain links TRBV28 with TRBJ1-2; TRBD1 might be the D (5 bases). This CDR3 is built from 13 residues. Germline CDR1 and CDR2: MDHEN and SYDVKM. V was trimmed by 7 bases and J by 4 bases, leaving 13 bases between them. This chain's CDR3 is CASTTRGFYGYTF. DNA for the CDR3: TGTGCCAGCACCACGAGGGGATTCTATGGCTACACCTTC.

The chain carries TRBV28 and TRBJ2-7; TRBD1 matches 7 bases. The CDR3 is made up of 16 amino acids. V gave up 3 bases and J gave up 0 bases; unmatched junction bases: 8. CDR1 is MDHEN, CDR2 SYDVKM, per germline. CDR3 amino acids: CASSFPRGTDSYEQYF. The CDR3 region has the DNA TGTGCCAGCAGTTTCCCAAGGGGGACAGACTCCTACGAGCAGTACTTC.

This clone has a single count. The chain couples TRBV5-4 to TRBJ2-2; maybe TRBD2 (5 bases). CDR3 size: 16 residues. CDR1 is SGHNT, CDR2 YYREEE, per germline (reference sequence). Trimming took off 0 bases at V and 0 bases at J, with 9 bases between the two ends. CDR3 coding DNA: TGTGCCAGCAGCTTGGGACTACATTCGAACACCGGGGAGCTGTTTTTT. Amino acid sequence: CASSLGLHSNTGELFF.

V is TRBV7-3 and J is TRBJ2-7, with D perhaps being TRBD1 or TRBD2 (5 bases each). The CDR3 sequence is 15 residues long. V shed 0 bases and J shed 7 bases, with 16 bases lying between them. Germline V gene sequence: CDR1 SGHTA, CDR2 FQGTGA. CDR3 amino acids: CASSLTPGREREQYF. CDR3 nucleotides: TGTGCCAGCAGCTTAACCCCAGGGCGTGAGCGGGAGCAGTACTTC.

The J gene is TRBJ1-1, the V gene TRBV9; D gene ambiguous. Germline CDR1 SGDLS, CDR2 YYNGEE. The CDR3 is made up of 16 amino acids. Trimming left V 0 bases short and J 0 bases short, with 12 bases between. The DNA for the CDR3 is TGTGCCAGCAGCGTAGGAGGGTTGAGCGTGAACACTGAAGCTTTCTTT. As protein: CASSVGGLSVNTEAFF.

V and J are TRBV27 and TRBJ1-4; D remains unclear. Per the germline V gene, CDR1 is MNHEY and CDR2 is SMNVEV (reference sequence). The CDR3 totals 13 residues. V was cut by 2 bases and J by 4 bases, with 5 bases left in between. The CDR3: CASSLVVNEKLFF. The DNA of the CDR3 is TGTGCCAGCAGTTTAGTGGTTAATGAAAAACTGTTTTTT.

This chain links TRBV5-5 with TRBJ2-3; 8 bases line up with TRBD1. Per germline, CDR1 SGHKS and CDR2 YYEKEE (reference sequence). The CDR3 is made up of 13 amino acids. J was trimmed by 4 bases and V by 4 bases; bases with no gene match: 2. The CDR3 nucleotides are TGTGCCAGCAGCCGGACAGGGCCAGATACGCAGTATTTT. Protein product: CASSRTGPDTQYF. The entire variable domain, with the rest obtained from reference TRBV5-5 and TRBJ2-3, is as follows: DAGVTQSPTHLIKTRGQQVTLRCSPISGHKSVSWYQQVLGQGPQFIFQYYEKEERGRGNFPDRFSARQFPNYSSELNVNALLLGDSALYLCASSRTGPDTQYFGPGTRLTVL.

J is TRBJ2-5 and V is TRBV1; TRBD2 is the table's D call and was not checked against the DNA. TRBV1 is a pseudogene. The length of the CDR3 is 16 residues. Written as DNA, the CDR3 is TGCACCAGCAGCCAAGTATGTGGGAGGGTCCAAGAGACCCAGTACTTC. It yields the protein CTSSQVCGRVQETQYF.

This clone was observed once. The chain carries TRBV5-5 and TRBJ1-5, with 7 bases matching TRBD1. CDR3 length: 15 residues. V was pared by 2 bases and J by 1 base, with 3 bases of the junction left unmatched. From germline, CDR1 is SGHKS and CDR2 YYEKEE (reference sequence). CDR3 coding DNA: TGTGCCAGCAGCTTCGCAGGGGGGAGCAATCAGCCCCAGCATTTT. This gives the protein CASSFAGGSNQPQHF.

This chain uses TRBV27 with TRBJ1-1; D gene ambiguous. The CDR3 spans 14 residues. Germline-derived CDR1 and CDR2 are MNHEY and SMNVEV (reference sequence). Trimming pared 5 bases from V and 5 bases from J, leaving 15 bases between. The CDR3, as DNA: TGTGCCAGCAGTGTGTACAGAAGAGGGACTGAAGCTTTCTTT. This gives the protein CASSVYRRGTEAFF.

The chain employs TRBV7-9 and TRBJ1-2; D gene ambiguous. The CDR3 is 12 residues long. Between the trimmed V and J ends, which lost 5 bases and 8 bases, there was a span of 12 bases. Germline CDR1 SEHNR, CDR2 FQNEAQ (reference sequence). Here the CDR3 reads CASSPRIDGYTF. Here the CDR3 DNA reads TGTGCCAGCAGCCCAAGAATCGACGGCTACACCTTC.

Remarks on this clone: Within the sample, other DNA sequences also encode this same CDR3. This chain connects TRBV28 to TRBJ2-7; the D gene is possibly TRBD1 (6 bases). Germline CDR1 and CDR2: MDHEN and SYDVKM. Trimming shortened V by 3 bases and J by 6 bases, and 12 bases separated the two germline ends. The CDR3 is 13 amino acids. CDR3 region: CASSLLGAGEQYF. The CDR3 bases are TGTGCCAGCAGTTTGCTGGGGGCGGGCGAGCAGTACTTC.

This chain joins TRBV5-5 and TRBJ1-5; D possibly corresponds to TRBD1 (6 bases). Germline values: CDR1 SGHKS, CDR2 YYEKEE (reference sequence). Trimming took 2 bases from V and 5 from J, leaving 11 bases between them. The CDR3 extends over 14 amino acids. CDR3 loop: CASSLTGRHQPQHF. Here the CDR3 DNA reads TGTGCCAGCAGCTTAACAGGGCGACATCAGCCCCAGCATTTT.

This clone was counted once. CDR3 residues: CASSQERGSTEAFF. The CDR3 region has the DNA TGTGCCAGCAGCCAAGAAAGGGGGAGCACTGAAGCTTTCTTT. This chain uses TRBV4-2 with TRBJ1-1; possibly TRBD1 for D (6 bases). The CDR3 runs 14 residues. The V end lost 0 bases, the J end lost 4 bases, and 9 bases lay between the germline ends. In germline, CDR1 is LGHNA, CDR2 YNFKEQ.

The chain employs TRBV19 and TRBJ1-4; D gene uncertain. CDR3 length: 17 residues. Germline CDR1 reads LNHDA; CDR2 reads SQIVND (reference sequence). Trimming shortened V by 9 bases and J by 3 bases, and 23 bases separated the two germline ends. Here the CDR3 reads CASSAATSTGSNEKLFF. Here the CDR3 DNA reads TGTGCCAGCTCTGCGGCAACCTCGACGGGATCTAATGAAAAACTGTTTTTT.

The V gene is TRBV2, the J gene TRBJ2-7; D is perhaps TRBD1 (6 bases). V shed 2 bases and J shed 0 bases, with 8 bases lying between them. The germline gives CDR1 SNHLY, CDR2 FYNNEI. The CDR3 runs to 14 residues. CDR3 DNA sequence: TGTGCCAGCAGTGAAATGGGACACTCCTACGAGCAGTACTTC. It encodes CASSEMGHSYEQYF.

The rearrangement uses TRBV9 and TRBJ2-3; D call uncertain. The CDR3 spans 13 residues. Germline V gives CDR1 SGDLS, CDR2 YYNGEE. Trimming shortened V by 6 bases and J by 0 bases, and 8 bases separated the two germline ends. The CDR3 loop reads CASNRPSTDTQYF. The CDR3 DNA reads TGTGCCAGCAACCGGCCCAGCACAGATACGCAGTATTTT.

The chain links TRBV6-4 to TRBJ2-2; the match to TRBD2 covers 7 bases. The CDR3 covers 16 residues. V dropped 7 bases and J dropped 1; count of bases not matched to a gene: 9. Germline values: CDR1 MRHNA, CDR2 SNTAGT. The CDR3 DNA is TGTGCCAGCACCACACCCTGGGGGGGGAACACCGGGGAGCTGTTTTTT. This gives the protein CASTTPWGGNTGELFF.

In DNA, the CDR3 is TGCAGCGTTGAACCCCGGAGGGGGCAGTTCTTC. It specifies CSVEPRRGQFF. V and J are TRBV29-1 and TRBJ2-1, with D possibly TRBD2 on 6 matching bases. The germline V and J ends were trimmed by 2 bases and 12 bases, with 11 bases remaining between them. This CDR3 spans 11 amino acids. Germline CDR1 SQVTM, CDR2 ANQGSEA.

V and J are TRBV5-1 and TRBJ2-7; the match to TRBD2 covers 11 bases. CDR3 length: 16 residues. From germline, CDR1 is SGHRS and CDR2 YFSETQ. Germline trimming cut 1 base from V and 2 bases from J; bases unmatched to any gene: 5. CDR3 DNA: TGCGCCAGCAGCTTGCTGGGTAGCGGGAGGGCCTACGAGCAGTACTTC. Protein product: CASSLLGSGRAYEQYF.

The rearrangement joins TRBV7-8 to TRBJ2-3; D not certain. This CDR3 region has 14 residues. Trimming cost V 5 bases and J 5 bases, with 14 bases left between them. Germline lookup yields CDR1 SGHVS and CDR2 FQNEAQ. In DNA form, the CDR3 reads TGTGCCAGCAGCGCTCGGATTATTAAAGATACGCAGTATTTT. Translating it yields CASSARIIKDTQYF.

The chain links TRBV15 to TRBJ1-2, with D unclear. The CDR3 has 12 amino acids. The germline gives CDR1 LNHNV, CDR2 YYDKDF (reference sequence). Trimming left V 2 bases short and J 6 bases short, with 7 bases between. The DNA for the CDR3 is TGTGCCACCAGCAGAAACCGAGATGGCTACACCTTC. It encodes CATSRNRDGYTF.

The V call is TRBV18, the J call TRBJ2-5, with 10 bases fitting TRBD1. There are 17 residues in the CDR3. V shed 2 bases, J shed 4 bases, and the junction held 10 bases outside the gene matches. Germline-derived CDR1 and CDR2 are KGHSH and LQKENI. The DNA for the CDR3 is TGTGCCAGCTCACCAATCGGACAGGGGGTCTACGGAGAGACCCAGTACTTC. It yields the protein CASSPIGQGVYGETQYF. The full variable domain, completed using reference TRBV18 and TRBJ2-5, is NAGVMQNPRHLVRRRGQEARLRCSPMKGHSHVYWYRQLPEEGLKFMVYLQKENIIDESGMPKERFSAEFPKEGPSILRIQQVVRGDSAAYFCASSPIGQGVYGETQYFGPGTRLLVL.

This chain uses TRBV9 with TRBJ1-2; D not resolved. V was clipped by 0 bases and J by 4 bases, with 10 bases between them. The V gene's germline CDR1 is SGDLS and CDR2 YYNGEE. CDR3 length: 14 residues. The CDR3 coding sequence is TGTGCCAGCAGCGTAGAGTCAACAGCCTATGGCTACACCTTC. Amino acid sequence: CASSVESTAYGYTF.

The chain has TRBV30 and TRBJ1-3, with D unresolved. This CDR3 is 13 amino acids long. CDR1 and CDR2 (germline): GTSNPN, SVGIG (reference sequence). The V end lost 5 bases, the J end lost 0 bases, and 8 bases lay between the germline ends. CDR3: CAWAGVSGNTIYF. The CDR3 region has the DNA TGTGCCTGGGCCGGGGTCTCTGGAAACACCATATATTTT.

The chain employs TRBV4-1 and TRBJ2-1; D is perhaps TRBD2 (5 bases). The CDR3 extends over 16 amino acids. In germline, CDR1 is MGHRA, CDR2 YSYEKL. With 1 base removed from V and 2 bases from J, the gap between germline ends came to 12 bases. This CDR3 reads CASSQAWTDPYNEQFF. Here the CDR3 DNA reads TGCGCCAGCAGCCAAGCGTGGACTGATCCCTACAATGAGCAGTTCTTC.